The clone carrying this T cell receptor (beta chain) was counted a few times. Its matching antigen is unknown. The data belong to a study of cytomegalovirus exposure and HLA in healthy donors. Study-wide results and caveats: A cluster of highly shared sequence variants was likely a sequencing artifact.

The V end was cut by 0 bases, the J end by 1 base, with 6 bases between. From germline, CDR1 is ENHRY and CDR2 SYGVKD. The CDR3 contains 14 residues. With 60 Vbeta and 13 Jbeta primers, the PCR was carried out. Sequencing was performed with immunoSEQ multiplex PCR; in TCRdb, only in-frame clones are kept and a portion is missing. This sample yields 75,000 to 90,000 clones, of which about three quarters are seen a single time; roughly 10% belongs to the top ten. Specimen: PBMCs. This chain uses TRBV10-3 with TRBJ2-5; D gene ambiguous. This clonotype was obtained from a woman aged 40 to 50 in good health and CMV-seropositive. CDR3: CAISESTSQETQYF. The CDR3 nucleotides read TGTGCCATCAGTGAGTCAACATCCCAAGAGACCCAGTACTTC.